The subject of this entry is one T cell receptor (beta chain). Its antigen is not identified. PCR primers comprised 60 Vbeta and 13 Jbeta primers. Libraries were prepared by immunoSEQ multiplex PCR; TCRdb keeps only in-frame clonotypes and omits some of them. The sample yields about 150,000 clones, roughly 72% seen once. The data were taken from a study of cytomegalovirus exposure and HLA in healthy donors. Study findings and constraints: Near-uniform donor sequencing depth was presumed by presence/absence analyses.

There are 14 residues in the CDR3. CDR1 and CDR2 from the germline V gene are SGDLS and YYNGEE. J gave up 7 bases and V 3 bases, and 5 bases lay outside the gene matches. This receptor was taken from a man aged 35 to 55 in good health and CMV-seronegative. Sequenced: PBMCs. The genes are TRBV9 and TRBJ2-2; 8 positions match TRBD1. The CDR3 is CASSAQGEVGELFF. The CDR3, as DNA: TGTGCCAGCAGCGCACAGGGGGAAGTCGGGGAGCTGTTTTTT. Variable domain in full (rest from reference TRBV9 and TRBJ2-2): DSGVTQTPKHLITATGQRVTLRCSPRSGDLSVYWYQQSLDQGLQFLIQYYNGEERAKGNILERFSAQQFPDLHSELNLSSLELGDSALYFCASSAQGEVGELFFGEGSRLTVL.